This paragraph reports one T cell receptor (beta chain). The sample comes from a study of blood T cell repertoires in COVID-19. Some clones are missing from TCRdb's copy, which holds only in-frame ones; the method was immunoSEQ multiplex PCR. Of 200,000 to 250,000 clones in the sample, 85% were seen once. CDR3 length equals 14 residues. Germline CDR1 and CDR2: SGHNT and YYREEE (reference sequence). The V and J ends lost 4 bases and 2 bases, in that order; junction bases with no gene match: 3. The sequencing sample was made of PBMCs or T cells enriched from blood (not recorded which). This receptor was identified in a man between 40 and 49 years old who had recovered from COVID-19. J is TRBJ1-3 and V is TRBV5-4; 7 bases are shared with TRBD1. The CDR3 DNA reads as TGTGCCAGCAGCGACAGGGCTCCTGGAAACACCATATATTTT. Encoded protein: CASSDRAPGNTIYF. The full variable domain, with the rest looked up from reference TRBV5-4 and TRBJ1-3, is ETGVTQSPTHLIKTRGQQVTLRCSSQSGHNTVSWYQQALGQGPQFIFQYYREEENGRGNFPPRFSGLQFPNYSSELNVNALELDDSALYLCASSDRAPGNTIYFGEGSWLTVV.